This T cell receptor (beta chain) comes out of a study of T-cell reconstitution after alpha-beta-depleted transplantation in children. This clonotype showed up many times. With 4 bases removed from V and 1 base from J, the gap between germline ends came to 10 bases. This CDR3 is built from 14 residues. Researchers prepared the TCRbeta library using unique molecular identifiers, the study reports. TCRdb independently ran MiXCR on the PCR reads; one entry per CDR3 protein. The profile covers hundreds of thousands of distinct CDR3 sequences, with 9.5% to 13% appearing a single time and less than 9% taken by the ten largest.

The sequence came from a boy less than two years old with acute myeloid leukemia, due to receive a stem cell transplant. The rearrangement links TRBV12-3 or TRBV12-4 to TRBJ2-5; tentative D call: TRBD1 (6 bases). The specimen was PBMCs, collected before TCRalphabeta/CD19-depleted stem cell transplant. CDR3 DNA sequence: TGTGCCAGCAGTTCAGGACAGCCCCAAGAGACCCAGTACTTC. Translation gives CASSSGQPQETQYF.